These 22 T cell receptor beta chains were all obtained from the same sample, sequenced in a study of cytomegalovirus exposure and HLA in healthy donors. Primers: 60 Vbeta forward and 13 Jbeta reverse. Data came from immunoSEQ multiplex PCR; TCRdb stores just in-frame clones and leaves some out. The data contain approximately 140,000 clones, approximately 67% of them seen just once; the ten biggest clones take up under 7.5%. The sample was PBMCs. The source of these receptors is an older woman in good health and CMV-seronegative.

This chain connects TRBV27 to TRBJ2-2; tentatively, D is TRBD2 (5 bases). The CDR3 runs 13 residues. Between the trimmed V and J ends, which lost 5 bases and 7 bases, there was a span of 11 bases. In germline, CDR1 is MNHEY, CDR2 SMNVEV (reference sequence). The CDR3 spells CASSALLGGELFF. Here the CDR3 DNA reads TGTGCCAGCAGTGCCCTACTAGGCGGGGAGCTGTTTTTT.

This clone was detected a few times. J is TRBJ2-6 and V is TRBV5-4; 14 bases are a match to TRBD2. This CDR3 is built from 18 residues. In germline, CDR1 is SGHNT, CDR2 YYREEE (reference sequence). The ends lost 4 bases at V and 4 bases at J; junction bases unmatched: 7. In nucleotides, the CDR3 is TGTGCCAGCAGCGCCGGACTAGCGGGAGGTGGCGGGGCCAACGTCCTGACTTTC. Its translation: CASSAGLAGGGGANVLTF.

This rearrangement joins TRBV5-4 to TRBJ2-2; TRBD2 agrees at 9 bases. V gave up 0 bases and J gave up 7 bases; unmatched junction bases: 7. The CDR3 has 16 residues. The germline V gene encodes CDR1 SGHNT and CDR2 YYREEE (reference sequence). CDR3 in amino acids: CASSLAAGGLGGELFF. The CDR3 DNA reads TGTGCCAGCAGCTTGGCGGCGGGGGGGCTCGGCGGGGAGCTGTTTTTT.

DNA of the CDR3: TGCAGCGCGGGTCCGAGGGTTGGCACAGATACGCAGTATTTT. Amino acids: CSAGPRVGTDTQYF. V is TRBV29-1 and J is TRBJ2-3; a possible D gene is TRBD2 (5 bases). The CDR3 extends over 14 amino acids. V lost 7 bases and J lost 1, with 15 bases in between. CDR1 is SQVTM and CDR2 is ANQGSEA in the germline V gene.

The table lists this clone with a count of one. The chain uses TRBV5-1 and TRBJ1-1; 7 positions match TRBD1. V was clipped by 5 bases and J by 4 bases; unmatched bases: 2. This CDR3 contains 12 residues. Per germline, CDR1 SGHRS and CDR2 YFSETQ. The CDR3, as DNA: TGCGCCAGCAGAGGGGGCATCACTGAAGCTTTCTTT. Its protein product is CASRGGITEAFF.

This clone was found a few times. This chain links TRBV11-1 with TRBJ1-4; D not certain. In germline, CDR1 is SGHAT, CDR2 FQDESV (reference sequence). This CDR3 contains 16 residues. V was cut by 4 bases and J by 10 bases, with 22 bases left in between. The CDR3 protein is CASSSRETAHFGKLFF. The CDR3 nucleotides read TGTGCCAGCAGCTCTCGGGAAACCGCCCACTTCGGAAAACTGTTTTTT.

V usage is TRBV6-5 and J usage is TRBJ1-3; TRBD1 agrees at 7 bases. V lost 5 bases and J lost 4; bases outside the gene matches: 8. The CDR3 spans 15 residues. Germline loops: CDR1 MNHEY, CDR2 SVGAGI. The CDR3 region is CASSTTGDSGNTIYF. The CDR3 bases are TGTGCCAGCAGTACAACAGGGGACTCGGGAAACACCATATATTTT.

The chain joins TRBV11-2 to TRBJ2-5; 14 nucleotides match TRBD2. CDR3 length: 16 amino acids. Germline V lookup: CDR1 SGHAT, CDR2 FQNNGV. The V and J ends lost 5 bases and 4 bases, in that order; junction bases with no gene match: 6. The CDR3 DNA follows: TGTGCCAGCAGCGAGACTAGCGGGAGGGCCTTAGAGACCCAGTACTTC. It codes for CASSETSGRALETQYF.

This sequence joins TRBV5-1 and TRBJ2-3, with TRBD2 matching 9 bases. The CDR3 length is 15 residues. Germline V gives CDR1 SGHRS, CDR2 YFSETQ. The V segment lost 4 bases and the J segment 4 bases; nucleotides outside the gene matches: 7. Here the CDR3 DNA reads TGCGCCAGCAGCGACCAGCGGGGGGCGGCAGATACGCAGTATTTT. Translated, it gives CASSDQRGAADTQYF. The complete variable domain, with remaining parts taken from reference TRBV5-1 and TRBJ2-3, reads KAGVTQTPRYLIKTRGQQVTLSCSPISGHRSVSWYQQTPGQGLQFLFEYFSETQRNKGNFPGRFSGRQFSNSRSEMNVSTLELGDSALYLCASSDQRGAADTQYFGPGTRLTVL.

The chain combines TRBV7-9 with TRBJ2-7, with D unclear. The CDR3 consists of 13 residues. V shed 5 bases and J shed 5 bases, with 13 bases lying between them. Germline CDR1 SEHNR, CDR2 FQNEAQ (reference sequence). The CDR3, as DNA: TGTGCCAGCAGCCCTCAGGTATCCGACGAGCAGTACTTC. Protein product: CASSPQVSDEQYF.

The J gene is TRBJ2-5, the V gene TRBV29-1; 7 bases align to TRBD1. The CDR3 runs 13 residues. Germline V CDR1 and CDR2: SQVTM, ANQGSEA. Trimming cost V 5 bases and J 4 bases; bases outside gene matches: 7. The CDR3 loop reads CSVTGATGETQYF. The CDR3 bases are TGCAGCGTTACAGGGGCCACGGGAGAGACCCAGTACTTC.

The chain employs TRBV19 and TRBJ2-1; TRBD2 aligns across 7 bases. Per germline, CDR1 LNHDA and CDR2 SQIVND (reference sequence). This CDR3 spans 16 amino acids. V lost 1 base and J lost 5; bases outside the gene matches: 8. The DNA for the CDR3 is TGTGCCAGTAGTATAGGGTCGGGAGGAAAAAACAATGAGCAGTTCTTC. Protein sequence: CASSIGSGGKNNEQFF.

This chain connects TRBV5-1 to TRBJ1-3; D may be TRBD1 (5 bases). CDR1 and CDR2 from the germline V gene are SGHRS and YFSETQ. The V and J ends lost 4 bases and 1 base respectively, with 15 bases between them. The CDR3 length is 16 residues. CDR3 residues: CASSPAGRASGNTIYF. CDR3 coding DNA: TGCGCCAGCAGCCCGGCAGGCAGGGCGTCTGGAAACACCATATATTTT. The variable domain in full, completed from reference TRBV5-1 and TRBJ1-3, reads KAGVTQTPRYLIKTRGQQVTLSCSPISGHRSVSWYQQTPGQGLQFLFEYFSETQRNKGNFPGRFSGRQFSNSRSEMNVSTLELGDSALYLCASSPAGRASGNTIYFGEGSWLTVV.

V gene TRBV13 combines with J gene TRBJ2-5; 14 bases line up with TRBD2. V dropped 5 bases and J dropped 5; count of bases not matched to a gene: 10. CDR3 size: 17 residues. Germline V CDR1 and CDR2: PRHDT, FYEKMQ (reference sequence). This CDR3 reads CASSPPGGTSGGETQYF. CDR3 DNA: TGTGCCAGCAGCCCCCCAGGAGGGACTAGCGGGGGTGAGACCCAGTACTTC.

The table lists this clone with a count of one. The CDR3 region is CASSQETLRRLAGHNEQFF. The DNA for the CDR3 is TGTGCCAGCAGCCAAGAGACCCTGAGGAGACTAGCGGGACACAATGAGCAGTTCTTC. The J gene is TRBJ2-1, the V gene TRBV4-2, with 11 bases fitting TRBD2. CDR3 length: 19 residues. V trimming: 0 bases; J trimming: 5 bases; junction bases outside the gene matches: 12. Looked up from germline, CDR1 is LGHNA and CDR2 is YNFKEQ.

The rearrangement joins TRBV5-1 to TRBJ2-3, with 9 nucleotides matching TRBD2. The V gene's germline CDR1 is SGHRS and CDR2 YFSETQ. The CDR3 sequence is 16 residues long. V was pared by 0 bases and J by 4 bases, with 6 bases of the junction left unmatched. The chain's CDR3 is CASSLASGGYADTQYF. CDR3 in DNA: TGCGCCAGCAGCTTGGCCAGCGGGGGGTATGCAGATACGCAGTATTTT. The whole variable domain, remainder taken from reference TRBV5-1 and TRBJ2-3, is KAGVTQTPRYLIKTRGQQVTLSCSPISGHRSVSWYQQTPGQGLQFLFEYFSETQRNKGNFPGRFSGRQFSNSRSEMNVSTLELGDSALYLCASSLASGGYADTQYFGPGTRLTVL.

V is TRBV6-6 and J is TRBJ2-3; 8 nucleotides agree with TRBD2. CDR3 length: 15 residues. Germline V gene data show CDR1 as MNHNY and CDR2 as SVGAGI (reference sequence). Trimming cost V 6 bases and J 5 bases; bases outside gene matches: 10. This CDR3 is CASRPHGGAGDTQYF. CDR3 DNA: TGTGCCAGCAGGCCACACGGGGGGGCAGGAGATACGCAGTATTTT.

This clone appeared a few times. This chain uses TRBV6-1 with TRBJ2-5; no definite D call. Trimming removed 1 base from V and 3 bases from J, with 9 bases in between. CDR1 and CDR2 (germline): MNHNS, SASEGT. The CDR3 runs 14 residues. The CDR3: CASSEGGSKETQYF. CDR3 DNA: TGTGCCAGCAGTGAAGGCGGCAGTAAAGAGACCCAGTACTTC.

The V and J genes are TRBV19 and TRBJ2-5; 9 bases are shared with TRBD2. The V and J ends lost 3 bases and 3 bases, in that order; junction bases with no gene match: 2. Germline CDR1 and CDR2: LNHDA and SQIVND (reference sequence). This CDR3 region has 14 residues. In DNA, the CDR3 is TGTGCCAGTAGTATCTTAGCGGGGGAAGAGACCCAGTACTTC. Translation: CASSILAGEETQYF. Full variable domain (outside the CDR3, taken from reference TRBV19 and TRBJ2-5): DGGITQSPKYLFRKEGQNVTLSCEQNLNHDAMYWYRQDPGQGLRLIYYSQIVNDFQKGDIAEGYSVSREKKESFPLTVTSAQKNPTAFYLCASSILAGEETQYFGPGTRLLVL.

In DNA, the CDR3 is TGTGCCATCAGTGAAGCGGGAGTGTCCTACAATGAGCAGTTCTTC. This sequence encodes CAISEAGVSYNEQFF. This sequence joins TRBV10-3 and TRBJ2-1, with 8 bases that match TRBD2. This CDR3 comprises 15 residues. From germline, CDR1 is ENHRY and CDR2 SYGVKD. Germline trimming cut 3 bases from V and 1 base from J; bases unmatched to any gene: 2.

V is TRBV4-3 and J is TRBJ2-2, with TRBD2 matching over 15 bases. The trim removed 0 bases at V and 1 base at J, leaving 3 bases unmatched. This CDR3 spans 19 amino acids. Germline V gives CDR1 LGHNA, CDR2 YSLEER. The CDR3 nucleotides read TGCGCCAGCAGCCAAGAAGGGACTAGCGGGAGGAGGAACACCGGGGAGCTGTTTTTT. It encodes CASSQEGTSGRRNTGELFF.

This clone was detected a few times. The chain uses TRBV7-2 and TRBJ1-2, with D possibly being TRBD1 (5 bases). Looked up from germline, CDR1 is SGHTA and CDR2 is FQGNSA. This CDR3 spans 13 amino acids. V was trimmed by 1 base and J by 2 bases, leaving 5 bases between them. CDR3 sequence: CASSLGQNYGYTF. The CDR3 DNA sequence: TGTGCCAGCAGCTTAGGACAGAACTATGGCTACACCTTC.